The 32 T cell receptor beta chains reported below all come from one sample, sequenced in a study of siplizumab effects on memory and regulatory T cells (dated by TCRdb to between 2018 and 2020). Library preparation used the immunoSEQ multiplex PCR assay. TCRdb stores this immuneACCESS table with in-frame sequences only. Part of the clones is absent; in the studies checked, under half of the shortfall reflects unresolved V genes, and no reason is known for the rest. This sample gives more than 85,000 clones in total; just over 90% of them show up just once. The ten largest clonotypes hold 0.73% of the sample. Sequencing input: Tregs sorted from blood. These receptors were collected from a human donor in good health.

This sequence joins TRBV29-1 and TRBJ1-2; 7 bases line up with TRBD1. Unmatched junction bases numbered 9, after V lost 7 bases and J lost 7 bases. The CDR3 spans 12 residues. The V gene's germline CDR1 is SQVTM and CDR2 ANQGSEA. The CDR3 here is CSADRGLGGYTF. CDR3 nucleotide sequence: TGCAGCGCCGATAGGGGGCTTGGTGGCTACACCTTC.

This clone appeared many times. This chain uses TRBV10-2 with TRBJ1-4, with TRBD1 matching over 7 bases. Per germline, CDR1 WSHSY and CDR2 SAAADI. CDR3 size: 14 residues. V shed 6 bases, J shed 7 bases, and the junction held 8 bases outside the gene matches. The CDR3 DNA reads TGCGCCAGCAGCCGGACAGGCAGTTTTGAAAAACTGTTTTTT. Translating gives CASSRTGSFEKLFF.

The V and J genes are TRBV19 and TRBJ2-5; D is perhaps TRBD1 (5 bases). Germline CDR1 and CDR2: LNHDA and SQIVND (reference sequence). This CDR3 has 14 residues. Trimming stripped 6 bases from V and 0 bases from J, with 11 bases between. The CDR3 sequence is CASSRDRNQETQYF. The CDR3 DNA follows: TGTGCCAGTAGCAGAGACAGAAACCAAGAGACCCAGTACTTC.

Comment on this clone: One junction end disagrees with the germline gene, perhaps due to a read error. This chain uses TRBV7-7 with TRBJ2-1, with D possibly TRBD1 on 7 matching bases. Germline-derived CDR1 and CDR2 are SSHAT and FNYEAQ (reference sequence). This CDR3 is 15 amino acids long. The CDR3 DNA reads as TGTGCTAGCAGCTTAGGAGGGGGCGCGACCGGTGAGCAGTTCTTC. Translated: CASSLGGGATGEQFF.

J is TRBJ2-7 and V is TRBV19, with D possibly being TRBD1 (5 bases). V was clipped by 5 bases and J by 0 bases, with 11 bases between them. CDR1 is LNHDA, CDR2 SQIVND, per germline (reference sequence). This CDR3 contains 14 residues. The DNA for the CDR3 is TGTGCCAGTAGTTATAGGGGAATCTCCTACGAGCAGTACTTC. Amino acid sequence: CASSYRGISYEQYF.

V and J are TRBV5-6 and TRBJ1-1, with D tentatively TRBD1 (5 bases). The CDR3 has 16 residues. V was trimmed by 3 bases and J by 1 base, leaving 16 bases between them. CDR1 is SGHDT and CDR2 is YYEEEE in the germline V gene. DNA of the CDR3: TGTGCCAGCAGCTCCAGGGTGTTGGCAGGGAACACTGAAGCTTTCTTT. Translated, it gives CASSSRVLAGNTEAFF. Looking up the rest from reference TRBV5-6 and TRBJ1-1 gives the full variable domain: DAGVTQSPTHLIKTRGQQVTLRCSPKSGHDTVSWYQQALGQGPQFIFQYYEEEERQRGNFPDRFSGHQFPNYSSELNVNALLLGDSALYLCASSSRVLAGNTEAFFGQGTRLTVV.

The J gene is TRBJ1-6, the V gene TRBV28; perhaps TRBD1 as D (5 bases). The germline V and J ends were trimmed by 6 bases and 7 bases, with 10 bases remaining between them. Per the germline V gene, CDR1 is MDHEN and CDR2 is SYDVKM. The CDR3 has 13 amino acids. The CDR3 reads CASRAGLNSPLHF. As DNA, the CDR3 is TGTGCCAGCAGGGCAGGGCTGAATTCACCCCTCCACTTT.

Of note for this clone: At one end, the junction sequence differs from germline, possibly due to a read error. The chain recombines TRBV6-5 with TRBJ1-2; D uncertain. Germline V gives CDR1 MNHEY, CDR2 SVGAGI. The CDR3 has 12 residues. CDR3 coding DNA: TGTGCCAGCAGTGAAGCGCAGAGTAAGGGCCACTTC. Translated: CASSEAQSKGHF.

The rearrangement joins TRBV7-9 to TRBJ2-3; 7 bases line up with TRBD2. Germline lookup yields CDR1 SEHNR and CDR2 FQNEAQ (reference sequence). The CDR3 sequence is 18 residues long. The V gene end was trimmed by 1 base and the J gene end by 2 bases; junction bases not matched to a gene: 12. In DNA form, the CDR3 reads TGTGCCAGCAGCTTAGAGGGCGGGAGCCATTCCGACACAGATACGCAGTATTTT. Its translation is CASSLEGGSHSDTDTQYF.

This clone occurred once. J is TRBJ2-1 and V is TRBV5-1; weak D call: TRBD2 (5 bases). The CDR3 contains 12 residues. CDR1 and CDR2 from the germline V gene are SGHRS and YFSETQ. Trimming stripped 4 bases from V and 7 bases from J, with 9 bases between. CDR3 protein: CASSRGGNEQFF. In DNA, the CDR3 is TGCGCCAGCAGCAGAGGAGGTAATGAGCAGTTCTTC.

The J gene is TRBJ1-2, the V gene TRBV5-6; D gene ambiguous. The CDR3 extends over 12 amino acids. Germline V lookup: CDR1 SGHDT, CDR2 YYEEEE. Trimming left V 2 bases short and J 7 bases short, with 9 bases between. The DNA of the CDR3 is TGTGCCAGCAGCTTACGTCCTCCTGGCTACACCTTC. Residues: CASSLRPPGYTF.

This clone turned up a few times. The chain is built from TRBV11-2 and TRBJ1-1; 7 bases map to TRBD1. There are 14 residues in the CDR3. Germline-derived CDR1 and CDR2 are SGHAT and FQNNGV. Germline trimming cut 5 bases from V and 0 bases from J; bases unmatched to any gene: 3. CDR3 amino acids: CASSTDRVNTEAFF. The CDR3 nucleotides are TGTGCCAGCAGCACAGACAGGGTGAACACTGAAGCTTTCTTT.

The chain recombines TRBV28 with TRBJ2-5, with TRBD2 matching 7 bases. Trimming took 6 bases from V and 11 from J; bases not matched to a gene: 6. In germline, CDR1 is MDHEN, CDR2 SYDVKM. This CDR3 has 11 amino acids. The DNA for the CDR3 is TGTGCCAGCAGCTGGGCGGGGGAGCAGTACTTC. It specifies CASSWAGEQYF.

This chain uses TRBV20-1 with TRBJ1-1; D gene ambiguous. CDR1 and CDR2 (germline): DFQATT, SNEGSKA (reference sequence). Trimming stripped 1 base from V and 11 bases from J, with 2 bases between. CDR3 length: 8 amino acids. The CDR3 spells CSARGAFF. CDR3 nucleotide sequence: TGCAGTGCTAGAGGGGCTTTCTTT.

For the CDR3, the DNA is TGTGCCAGTAGTATTGTCCCCGGGGGGATGAACACTGAAGCTTTCTTT. It yields the protein CASSIVPGGMNTEAFF. The J gene is TRBJ1-1, the V gene TRBV19; TRBD1 is a possible D gene (5 bases). This CDR3 is built from 16 residues. V lost 3 bases and J lost 0, with 14 bases in between. Germline values: CDR1 LNHDA, CDR2 SQIVND (reference sequence).

This sequence joins TRBV6-6 and TRBJ1-4; the D gene is possibly TRBD1 (6 bases). Germline lookup yields CDR1 MNHNY and CDR2 SVGAGI (reference sequence). CDR3 length: 12 amino acids. V was pared by 4 bases and J by 10 bases, with 10 bases between. For the CDR3, the DNA is TGTGCCAGCAGTTCGACAGGTGGAAAACTGTTTTTT. This translates into CASSSTGGKLFF.

The genes are TRBV5-6 and TRBJ1-4; D unresolved. CDR3 length: 13 amino acids. Per germline, CDR1 SGHDT and CDR2 YYEEEE. The V end was cut by 0 bases, the J end by 5 bases, with 5 bases between. CDR3 coding DNA: TGTGCCAGCAGCTTGGGGTTCAATGAAAAACTGTTTTTT. This gives the protein CASSLGFNEKLFF.

The V call is TRBV9, the J call TRBJ1-1, with 9 bases lining up with TRBD1. The trim removed 5 bases at V and 10 bases at J, leaving 9 bases unmatched. Germline CDR1 is SGDLS and CDR2 is YYNGEE. The CDR3 has 13 residues. The CDR3 DNA sequence: TGTGCCAGCAGTCTTAGACAGGGGGGATTAGCTTTCTTT. Protein sequence: CASSLRQGGLAFF.

This chain joins TRBV9 and TRBJ2-1; 13 bases align to TRBD2. V lost 2 bases to trimming and J lost 6 bases; unmatched junction nucleotides: 5. The CDR3 spans 16 residues. The germline CDR1 and CDR2 sequences are SGDLS and YYNGEE. DNA of the CDR3: TGTGCCAGCAGCGTTGGACTAGCGGGAGCTCTCAATGAGCAGTTCTTC. Protein: CASSVGLAGALNEQFF.

The rearrangement uses TRBV4-1 and TRBJ1-2, with D perhaps matching TRBD1 (5 bases). V dropped 1 base and J dropped 4 bases, with 10 bases sitting between them. The CDR3 contains 14 residues. Germline V gives CDR1 MGHRA, CDR2 YSYEKL. The CDR3 loop is CASSQGGVGYGYTF. DNA of the CDR3: TGCGCCAGCAGCCAAGGGGGGGTGGGCTATGGCTACACCTTC.

This chain uses TRBV21-1 with TRBJ2-2; the D call of TRBD2 is as the table states it, not checked on the DNA. TRBV21-1 is a recognized pseudogene. This CDR3 is built from 14 residues. The CDR3 nucleotides are TGTGCCAGACGGCCCGGGCGGGACACCGGGGAGCTGTTTTTT. It codes for CARRPGRDTGELFF.

This rearrangement joins TRBV19 to TRBJ1-2; a possible D gene is TRBD1 (6 bases). The CDR3 extends over 14 amino acids. The ends were cut back, 7 bases at V and 5 bases at J, with 17 bases in the middle. Germline CDR1 LNHDA, CDR2 SQIVND (reference sequence). The CDR3: CASKPTGQRYGYTF. CDR3 sequence (DNA): TGTGCCAGTAAACCGACAGGTCAGCGTTATGGCTACACCTTC.

The genes are TRBV7-9 and TRBJ2-3; no clear D. CDR1 and CDR2 from the germline V gene are SEHNR and FQNEAQ (reference sequence). With 1 base removed from V and 2 bases from J, the gap between germline ends came to 7 bases. The length of the CDR3 is 14 residues. The CDR3 region is CASSLVLTTDTQYF. In nucleotides, the CDR3 is TGTGCCAGCAGCTTAGTACTAACCACAGATACGCAGTATTTT.

The J gene is TRBJ1-5, the V gene TRBV5-6; TRBD1 matches 9 bases. Germline CDR1 SGHDT, CDR2 YYEEEE. After removal of 4 bases from V and 3 bases from J, the junction contained 5 bases not matched to a gene. This CDR3 is 15 amino acids long. This chain's CDR3 is CASSNRDRVNQPQHF. In DNA, the CDR3 is TGTGCCAGCAGCAACCGGGACAGGGTCAATCAGCCCCAGCATTTT.

With respect to this clone: A junction boundary mismatches the germline segment, possibly from a read error. This chain links TRBV2 with TRBJ2-4; 8 nucleotides line up with TRBD2. The CDR3 has 15 residues. Germline loops: CDR1 SNHLY, CDR2 FYNNEI. Here the CDR3 DNA reads TGCCCAGCGTTAACTAGCGGACTAGCCAAAAACATTCAGTACTTC. It is translated as CPALTSGLAKNIQYF.

The chain uses TRBV30 and TRBJ1-1, with TRBD1 as a possible D gene (5 bases). The germline V and J ends were trimmed by 3 bases and 5 bases, with 10 bases remaining between them. The CDR3 consists of 12 residues. The germline V gene encodes CDR1 GTSNPN and CDR2 SVGIG (reference sequence). The CDR3: CAWRSGGTEAFF. CDR3 sequence (DNA): TGTGCCTGGAGGAGCGGGGGGACTGAAGCTTTCTTT.

This clone was picked up a small number of times. The chain is built from TRBV6-1 and TRBJ2-2, with D uncertain. The CDR3 is 13 amino acids. Germline V lookup: CDR1 MNHNS, CDR2 SASEGT. V was shortened by 4 bases and J by 5 bases, with 8 bases between the two germline ends. CDR3 residues: CASSGYRTGELFF. As DNA, the CDR3 is TGTGCCAGCAGTGGTTATCGTACCGGGGAGCTGTTTTTT.

The chain has TRBV11-2 and TRBJ2-4; a weak D match, TRBD1 (6 bases). Looked up from germline, CDR1 is SGHAT and CDR2 is FQNNGV. CDR3 length: 15 amino acids. Trimming removed 4 bases at V and 0 bases at J, with 10 bases between. This CDR3 is CASSSTGLAKNIQYF. Written as DNA, the CDR3 is TGTGCCAGCAGCTCGACAGGTTTAGCCAAAAACATTCAGTACTTC.

The chain employs TRBV19 and TRBJ2-3, with D possibly being TRBD2 (5 bases). The CDR3 extends over 15 amino acids. V was cut by 1 base and J by 1 base, with 9 bases left in between. The V gene's germline CDR1 is LNHDA and CDR2 SQIVND (reference sequence). The CDR3 nucleotides are TGTGCCAGTAGTATAGCTTGGCGGGGCACAGATACGCAGTATTTT. Translation gives CASSIAWRGTDTQYF.

In this sample, this clone turned up once. The chain couples TRBV6-6 to TRBJ2-5; D might be TRBD1 (5 bases). The CDR3 contains 16 residues. Germline values: CDR1 MNHNY, CDR2 SVGAGI (reference sequence). V was cut by 0 bases and J by 6 bases, with 17 bases left in between. CDR3 loop: CASSYSPGQWIQTQYF. In nucleotides, the CDR3 is TGTGCCAGCAGTTACTCGCCAGGGCAGTGGATTCAGACCCAGTACTTC.

This clone appeared a single time. V is TRBV25-1 and J is TRBJ2-2; 9 bases match TRBD2. V dropped 5 bases and J dropped 3; count of bases not matched to a gene: 4. CDR3 length: 15 residues. Germline assignment: CDR1 MGHDK and CDR2 SYGVNS. Written as DNA, the CDR3 is TGTGCCAGCAGTAAAAGCGGGGGGTACACCGGGGAGCTGTTTTTT. It is translated as CASSKSGGYTGELFF. The entire variable domain, with the rest obtained from reference TRBV25-1 and TRBJ2-2, is as follows: EADIYQTPRYLVIGTGKKITLECSQTMGHDKMYWYQQDPGMELHLIHYSYGVNSTEKGDLSSESTVSRIRTEHFPLTLESARPSHTSQYLCASSKSGGYTGELFFGEGSRLTVL.

The genes are TRBV29-1 and TRBJ2-1; tentatively, D is TRBD2 (5 bases). Germline assignment: CDR1 SQVTM and CDR2 ANQGSEA. This CDR3 has 13 amino acids. Trimming removed 7 bases at V and 8 bases at J, with 18 bases between. The CDR3, as DNA: TGCAGCGCCGAGGGTTCGGGTATCCATGAGCAGTTCTTC. Amino acid sequence: CSAEGSGIHEQFF.